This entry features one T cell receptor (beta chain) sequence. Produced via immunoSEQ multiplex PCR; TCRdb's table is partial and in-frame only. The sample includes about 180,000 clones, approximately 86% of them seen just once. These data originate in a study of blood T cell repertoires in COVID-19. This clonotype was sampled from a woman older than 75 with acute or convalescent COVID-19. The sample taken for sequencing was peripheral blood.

The CDR3 region is CASSWAIGDTQYF. The CDR3 DNA reads TGTGCCAGCAGTTGGGCGATAGGAGATACGCAGTATTTT. J is TRBJ2-3 and V is TRBV6-2 or TRBV6-3; no clear D gene. The V end lost 4 bases, the J end lost 5 bases, and 10 bases lay between the germline ends. CDR3 length: 13 amino acids. Germline V gene sequence: CDR1 MNHEY, CDR2 SVGEGT.